The present T cell receptor beta chain was sequenced within a study of CD8+ T cells in alopecia areata. Study-level information: At a dose of 5 to 10 mg twice daily, oral tofacitinib was given to treated patients.

The germline V gene has CDR1 SGHNT and CDR2 YYREEE (reference sequence). CDR3 length: 15 amino acids. With V trimmed by 5 bases and J by 0 bases, 4 bases remained unmatched. As to this clone: As yet, its antigen is unknown.

cDNA prepared by RNA extraction and subsequent reverse transcription served as the template for sequencing. The data were produced by immunoSEQ multiplex PCR, yet TCRdb's version contains in-frame clones alone and is incomplete. The data show approximately 210,000 clones, 50% to 75% seen once. Treatment meaning: oral pan-JAK inhibitor, 5-10 mg twice daily. General observations from the study: Compared with normal scalp, lesional scalp had higher clonality and more expanded CD8+ clones.

The TCR sequence derives from a human donor with alopecia areata. The rearrangement links TRBV5-4 to TRBJ2-2; 7 positions match TRBD1. Specimen: CD4+ T cells sorted from blood, collected at week 4, from a patient treated with tofacitinib. The CDR3 region has the DNA TGTGCCAGCAGTCCCGGGACAGCGAACACCGGGGAGCTGTTTTTT. Residues: CASSPGTANTGELFF.